The rows below give T cell receptor beta chains drawn from one sample of a study of Graves' ophthalmopathy and Graves' hyperthyroidism. TCRdb independently ran MiXCR on the multiplex PCR reads; one entry per CDR3 protein. The sample lists just over 600,000 distinct CDR3 sequences, approximately 22% occurring once. Sample: peripheral blood. The receptor source for this set is a young woman with stable Graves' hyperthyroidism. Some clones in this sample may be carry-over from other donors' samples. Both conserved end residues are part of each CDR3. Fields, in order: CDR3 DNA, CDR3 protein, J gene, V gene, clone size, D gene. The D gene is left open where the match is weak. Clone sizes are given selectively: once, few, many, or a class where the clone is expanded.

CDR3 DNA: TGTGCCAGCAGTGAAGCGCTTGCGGGGCACCTTGGCTACACCTTC; CDR3 protein: CASSEALAGHLGYTF; J gene: TRBJ1-2; V gene: TRBV2; clone size: few; D gene: -
CDR3 DNA: TGTGCCAGCACCACCCGAACAGGGGCTGGAAACACCATATATTTT; CDR3 protein: CASTTRTGAGNTIYF; J gene: TRBJ1-3; V gene: TRBV12-3/TRBV12-4; clone size: many; D gene: TRBD1
CDR3 DNA: TGTGCCAGCAGTGTTCTCCTAAGGGGCACCGGGGAGCTGTTTTTT; CDR3 protein: CASSVLLRGTGELFF; J gene: TRBJ2-2; V gene: TRBV6-1; clone size: -; D gene: -
CDR3 DNA: TGTGCCAGCAGCTCCGGGGGGAACACCGGGGAGCTGTTTTTT; CDR3 protein: CASSSGGNTGELFF; J gene: TRBJ2-2; V gene: TRBV12-3/TRBV12-4; clone size: many; D gene: -
CDR3 DNA: TGCAGTGCTCAGAAGGCCCTGGGACAGGGGGCGGTGGAGACCCAGTACTTC; CDR3 protein: CSAQKALGQGAVETQYF; J gene: TRBJ2-5; V gene: TRBV20-1; clone size: few; D gene: TRBD1
CDR3 DNA: TGCGCCAGCAGCCAAGATCTCAAGGGGGCCCAGTACTTC; CDR3 protein: CASSQDLKGAQYF; J gene: TRBJ2-5; V gene: TRBV4-1; clone size: many; D gene: -
CDR3 DNA: TGTGCCTGGAGTTGGGGTTTCTCGGAAGCTTTCTTT; CDR3 protein: CAWSWGFSEAFF; J gene: TRBJ1-1; V gene: TRBV30; clone size: many; D gene: -
CDR3 DNA: TGTGCCAGCAGCCAAGAGCCGGCGGGAAGCCAAGAGACCCAGTACTTC; CDR3 protein: CASSQEPAGSQETQYF; J gene: TRBJ2-5; V gene: TRBV3-1; clone size: -; D gene: -
CDR3 DNA: TGTGCCACCAGTGAGGGACAGGCTCTCGGGGAGCTGTTTTTT; CDR3 protein: CATSEGQALGELFF; J gene: TRBJ2-2; V gene: TRBV24-1; clone size: many; D gene: TRBD1
CDR3 DNA: TGTGCCAGCAGCGTAGGTGACAGAGACACCGGGGAGCTGTTTTTT; CDR3 protein: CASSVGDRDTGELFF; J gene: TRBJ2-2; V gene: TRBV9; clone size: -; D gene: -
CDR3 DNA: TGTGCCAGCAGTCCTCTTCCAGCGGGGGGGCCAATCGAGACCCAGTACTTC; CDR3 protein: CASSPLPAGGPIETQYF; J gene: TRBJ2-5; V gene: TRBV12-3/TRBV12-4; clone size: many; D gene: TRBD2
CDR3 DNA: TGTGCCAGCAGGTCGGGACAGGGGGCTGGCTATGGCTACACCTTC; CDR3 protein: CASRSGQGAGYGYTF; J gene: TRBJ1-2; V gene: TRBV6-5; clone size: many; D gene: TRBD1
CDR3 DNA: TGTGCCAGCAGCGTAGAAGGATTTCAGCCCCAGCATTTT; CDR3 protein: CASSVEGFQPQHF; J gene: TRBJ1-5; V gene: TRBV9; clone size: -; D gene: -
CDR3 DNA: TGTGCCAGCACCGCCGGGGGGCTATTGGGAGAGACCCAGTACTTC; CDR3 protein: CASTAGGLLGETQYF; J gene: TRBJ2-5; V gene: TRBV12-3/TRBV12-4; clone size: many; D gene: -
CDR3 DNA: TGTGCCAGCAGCCGAGAGGGTACAATGAACACTGAAGCTTTCTTT; CDR3 protein: CASSREGTMNTEAFF; J gene: TRBJ1-1; V gene: TRBV11-2; clone size: many; D gene: -
CDR3 DNA: TGTGCCAGCAGTTTTAGTCCCGGACGGTCCTACGAGCAGTACTTC; CDR3 protein: CASSFSPGRSYEQYF; J gene: TRBJ2-7; V gene: TRBV12-3/TRBV12-4; clone size: -; D gene: -
CDR3 DNA: TGTGCCAGCAGCACGACTAGCGGGACCCCCTCCTACGAGCAGTACTTC; CDR3 protein: CASSTTSGTPSYEQYF; J gene: TRBJ2-7; V gene: TRBV11-2; clone size: many; D gene: TRBD2
CDR3 DNA: TGTGCCAGCAGCTTGGTGAGACAGGGAAACTATGGCTACACCTTC; CDR3 protein: CASSLVRQGNYGYTF; J gene: TRBJ1-2; V gene: TRBV5-5; clone size: many; D gene: TRBD1
CDR3 DNA: TGTGCCAGCAGCTTATTCCCGGGACAGGGGGCTAACACCGGGGAGCTGTTTTTT; CDR3 protein: CASSLFPGQGANTGELFF; J gene: TRBJ2-2; V gene: TRBV7-6; clone size: -; D gene: TRBD1
CDR3 DNA: TGTGCCAGCAGCCAAGATCCGGCAGTAGCGGGGAGGGAGACCCAGTACTTC; CDR3 protein: CASSQDPAVAGRETQYF; J gene: TRBJ2-5; V gene: TRBV4-2; clone size: many; D gene: TRBD2
CDR3 DNA: TGTGCCAGTTCCAGGGGATTCGGCACTGAAGCTTTCTTT; CDR3 protein: CASSRGFGTEAFF; J gene: TRBJ1-1; V gene: TRBV2; clone size: -; D gene: -
CDR3 DNA: TGTGCCAGCAGGTCGACAGGGGACATTCAGTACTTC; CDR3 protein: CASRSTGDIQYF; J gene: TRBJ2-4; V gene: TRBV12-3/TRBV12-4; clone size: few; D gene: TRBD1
CDR3 DNA: TGTGCCAGCAGTCTCGGGGTTAACAACCCCTATGGCTACACCTTC; CDR3 protein: CASSLGVNNPYGYTF; J gene: TRBJ1-2; V gene: TRBV27; clone size: -; D gene: -